This T cell receptor (beta chain) was obtained from a study of T cells in Graves' hyperthyroidism and ophthalmopathy. The CDR3 loop spans 16 amino acids. Per germline, CDR1 MGHDK and CDR2 SYGVNS. V lost 4 bases, J lost 8 bases, and 13 bases stayed unmatched. Amplification yielded TCR beta CDR3 regions, with RNA transcripts as the source. The HTBI primer set was used in a first-round RT-PCR of the TCR CDR3. TCRdb processed the multiplex PCR reads anew with MiXCR; each CDR3 protein has one entry. The data contain fewer than 800,000 distinct CDR3 sequences, about 16% of them seen just once; the ten biggest clones take up approximately 8.4%. Hyperthyroidism in the patients, aged 18 to 65, was newly diagnosed and under 2 months in duration. This clonotype has just a few counts.

Sequenced: blood. The rearrangement joins TRBV25-1 to TRBJ2-3, with 9 bases identical to TRBD2. This clonotype was sampled from a man aged 18-30 years with Graves' hyperthyroidism. CDR3 region: CASSAPFNVAGVTQYF. CDR3 DNA: TGTGCCAGCAGTGCTCCATTTAACGTAGCGGGGGTTACGCAGTATTTT.